This T cell receptor (beta chain) stems from a study of T cells in Graves' hyperthyroidism and ophthalmopathy (dated by TCRdb to the late 2010s). Turning to the overall study: Peripheral blood samples were taken at the time of initial diagnosis, prior to any treatment. The study also compared thyroid tissue and blood T-cell repertoires from over 5 Graves' hyperthyroidism patients. Whether ophthalmopathy could be predicted prospectively was tested in an independent validation cohort made up of under 20 hyperthyroidism patients plus 17 patients who later progressed to ophthalmopathy. The approximately 97 discovery patients were randomly divided into training and test sets at a 7:3 ratio. To identify TCR V-J signatures that set the groups apart, the researchers used a discovery cohort of 100 or so patients, made up of 43 with Graves' ophthalmopathy and some 56 with stable Graves' hyperthyroidism. TCR Vbeta CDR3 sequencing of some 140 peripheral blood samples (over 40 ophthalmopathy, 75 to 80 hyperthyroidism and approximately 17 progressor patients) is reported in the paper. Following sampling, methimazole starting at 30 mg daily was given to hyperthyroidism patients, and high-dose intravenous methylprednisolone was given to ophthalmopathy patients. The paper as a whole reports these results and caveats: A 13 V-J signature model separated ophthalmopathy from stable hyperthyroidism, with about 88% sensitivity and approximately 81% specificity in cross-validation and 80%/75% in testing. During validation, the model predicted progression to ophthalmopathy a median of around 7 months ahead of onset, with more than 60% sensitivity and about 72% specificity. No statistical method was used to fix the sample size in advance, and group allocation was not hidden from the investigators. Most expanded thyroid clonotypes (frequency above 0.001) were also detected in blood, suggesting blood repertoires may reflect thyroid immune responses.

Stable Graves' hyperthyroidism was defined as the absence of progression to ophthalmopathy over 18 months of follow-up. Hyperthyroidism patients were aged 18 to 65 years and newly diagnosed, with disease duration of less than 2 months. Any patient with an uncontrolled infection, another autoimmune disease, pregnancy or lactation was excluded. Diagnoses were based on clinical symptoms, serum thyroxine and TRAb, thyroid ultrasound and orbital computed tomography. Ficoll-Paque density gradient centrifugation was used to isolate PBMCs from approximately 10 ml of fresh peripheral blood. Total RNA was extracted with Trizol reagent, and quality was checked on an Agilent 2100 Bioanalyzer. TCR beta CDR3 regions were amplified from RNA transcripts. The first round of RT-PCR for the TCR CDR3 was performed with the HTBI primer set and the Qiagen OneStep RT-PCR kit. A second multiplex PCR round built the libraries, followed by size selection and purification. The libraries were sequenced on an Illumina HiSeq2000 using paired-end 100 bp reads. Concerning the study's data processing: SOAPnuke was used to process the raw data, removing reads that contained adapters or uncalled bases, had a mean Phred below 15, or lacked an exact match to the constant primer or identifier. COPE v1.2.5 was used to merge the high-quality paired reads, and each unique nucleotide sequence was defined as a clonotype. Clonotypes were aligned to IMGT TRBV, TRBD and TRBJ reference segments using MiTCR v1.1. Analysis was restricted to V-J combinations with a frequency above 0.0001, which covered 99.2% of repertoires. A TCS score was defined as the ratio between F50 (clonal expansion) and ExV (chaos), using BLOSUM62-based TCRdist between CDR3 peptides within each V-J. Welch's t-statistics and random forest reduced several hundred V-J features to fewer than 15, which were used in a naive Bayes classifier (R e1071). The public sequencing data were trimmed at Q25 with fastp and processed into clonotypes with MiXCR by TCRdb, which kept only in-frame beta chains. Each CDR3 protein appears once, grouped with its most common genes and DNA. The V and J calls shown here were made by TCRdb, not taken from the authors' results. A total of 550,000 to 800,000 distinct CDR3 sequences appear in this sample, roughly 17% of them only once. The ten largest make up around a sixth of the sample.

Based on the germline V gene, the CDR1 and CDR2 sequences are ENHRY and SYGVKD. The CDR3 covers 14 residues, taking in both the cysteine and the phenylalanine. Just the 42-base CDR3 DNA is kept, in frame starting at base 1. V lost 4 bases and J lost 8 bases; the stretch between them is 17 bases long. There are many counts of this clonotype. Its antigen target is currently unknown. No per-base quality is available; no much larger clone lies one base away. The sequence is built from TRBV10-3 and TRBJ1-2; the D gene remains uncertain. The specimen was blood. This clonotype was obtained from a man in his fifties with Graves' hyperthyroidism. The sequenced DNA is TGTGCCATCAGTGGGTCGAGTCAGGCAGGAGGCTACACCTTC. Translation gives CAISGSSQAGGYTF.